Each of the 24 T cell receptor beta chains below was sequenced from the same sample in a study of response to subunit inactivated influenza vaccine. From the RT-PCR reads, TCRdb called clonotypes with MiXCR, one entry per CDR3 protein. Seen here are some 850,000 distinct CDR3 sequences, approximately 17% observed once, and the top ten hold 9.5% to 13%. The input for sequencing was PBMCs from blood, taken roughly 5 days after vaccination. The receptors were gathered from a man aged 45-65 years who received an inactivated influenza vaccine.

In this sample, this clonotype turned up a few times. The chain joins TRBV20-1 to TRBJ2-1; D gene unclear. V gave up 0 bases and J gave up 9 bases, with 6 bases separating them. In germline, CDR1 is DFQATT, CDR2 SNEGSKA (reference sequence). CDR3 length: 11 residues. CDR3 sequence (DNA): TGCAGTGCTAGAGATACCCTTGAGCAGTTCTTC. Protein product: CSARDTLEQFF.

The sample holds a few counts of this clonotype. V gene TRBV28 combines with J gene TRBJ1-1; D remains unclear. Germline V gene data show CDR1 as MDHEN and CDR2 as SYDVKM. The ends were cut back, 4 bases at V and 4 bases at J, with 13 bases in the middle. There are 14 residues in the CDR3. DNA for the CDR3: TGTGCCAGCAGTTCGGACCGACCGGGCACTGAAGCTTTCTTT. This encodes CASSSDRPGTEAFF.

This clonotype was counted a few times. CDR3 nucleotides: TGTGCCAGCAGCTTGGGAGATTCTCGGCAGTTCTTC. Translated, it gives CASSLGDSRQFF. This chain connects TRBV5-6 to TRBJ2-1; D is unresolved. Deletions cut 0 bases from V and 12 bases from J, with 10 bases between. Germline loops: CDR1 SGHDT, CDR2 YYEEEE. The CDR3 has 12 residues.

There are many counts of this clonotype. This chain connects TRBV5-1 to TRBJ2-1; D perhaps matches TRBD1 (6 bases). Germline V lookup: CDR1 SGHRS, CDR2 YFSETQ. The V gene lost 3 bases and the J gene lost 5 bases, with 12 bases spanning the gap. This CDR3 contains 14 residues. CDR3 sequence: CASSSHRDNNEQFF. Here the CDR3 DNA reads TGCGCCAGCAGCTCACACCGGGACAACAATGAGCAGTTCTTC.

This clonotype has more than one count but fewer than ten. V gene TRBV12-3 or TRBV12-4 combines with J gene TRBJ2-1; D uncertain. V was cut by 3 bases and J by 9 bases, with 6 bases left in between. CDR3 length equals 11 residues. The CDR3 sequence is CASSFRSEQFF. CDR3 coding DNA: TGTGCCAGCAGTTTTCGGTCTGAGCAGTTCTTC.

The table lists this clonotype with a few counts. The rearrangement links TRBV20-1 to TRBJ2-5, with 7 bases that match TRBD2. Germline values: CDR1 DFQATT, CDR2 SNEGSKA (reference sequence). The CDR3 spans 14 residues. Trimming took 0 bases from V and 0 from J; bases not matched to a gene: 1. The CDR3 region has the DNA TGCAGTGCTAGAGACCTAGCGGACCAAGAGACCCAGTACTTC. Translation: CSARDLADQETQYF.

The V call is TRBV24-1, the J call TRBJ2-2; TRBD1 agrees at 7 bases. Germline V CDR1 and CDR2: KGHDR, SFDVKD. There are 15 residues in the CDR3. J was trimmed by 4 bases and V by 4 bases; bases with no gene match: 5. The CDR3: CATSDPTGPTGELFF. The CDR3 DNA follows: TGTGCCACCAGTGACCCGACAGGGCCCACCGGGGAGCTGTTTTTT.

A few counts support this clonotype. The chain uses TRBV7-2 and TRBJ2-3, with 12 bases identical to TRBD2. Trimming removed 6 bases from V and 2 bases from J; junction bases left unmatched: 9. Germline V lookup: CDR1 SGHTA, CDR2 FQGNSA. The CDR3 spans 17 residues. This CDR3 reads CASRSLAGGPHTDTQYF. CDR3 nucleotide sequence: TGTGCCAGCAGATCCCTAGCGGGAGGGCCTCACACAGATACGCAGTATTTT. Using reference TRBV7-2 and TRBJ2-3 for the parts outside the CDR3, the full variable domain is GAGVSQSPSNKVTEKGKDVELRCDPISGHTALYWYRQSLGQGLEFLIYFQGNSAPDKSGLPSDRFSAERTGGSVSTLTIQRTQQEDSAVYLCASRSLAGGPHTDTQYFGPGTRLTVL.

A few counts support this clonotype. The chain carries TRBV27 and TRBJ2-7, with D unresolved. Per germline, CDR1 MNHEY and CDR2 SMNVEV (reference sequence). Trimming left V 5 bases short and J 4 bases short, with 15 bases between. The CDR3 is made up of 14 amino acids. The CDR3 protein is CASSPIPDRYEQYF. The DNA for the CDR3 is TGTGCCAGCAGTCCAATACCGGACCGATACGAGCAGTACTTC.

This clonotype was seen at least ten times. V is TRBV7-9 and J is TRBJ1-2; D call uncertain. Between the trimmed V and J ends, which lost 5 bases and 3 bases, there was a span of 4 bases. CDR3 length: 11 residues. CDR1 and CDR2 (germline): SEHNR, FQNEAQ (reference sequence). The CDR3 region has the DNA TGTGCCAGCAGCCTCGACTATGGCTACACCTTC. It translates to CASSLDYGYTF.

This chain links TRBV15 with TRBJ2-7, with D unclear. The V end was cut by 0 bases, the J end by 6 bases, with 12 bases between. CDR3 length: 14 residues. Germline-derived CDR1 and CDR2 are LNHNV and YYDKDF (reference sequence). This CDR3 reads CATSRDWAKSEQYF. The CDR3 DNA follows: TGTGCCACCAGCAGAGATTGGGCCAAATCCGAGCAGTACTTC.

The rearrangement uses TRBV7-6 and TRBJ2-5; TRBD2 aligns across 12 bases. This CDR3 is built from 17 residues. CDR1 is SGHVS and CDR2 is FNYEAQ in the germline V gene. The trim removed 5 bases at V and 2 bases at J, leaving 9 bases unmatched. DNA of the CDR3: TGTGCCAGCAGCCTACAGCGACTAGCGGGGGCGCAAGAGACCCAGTACTTC. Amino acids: CASSLQRLAGAQETQYF.

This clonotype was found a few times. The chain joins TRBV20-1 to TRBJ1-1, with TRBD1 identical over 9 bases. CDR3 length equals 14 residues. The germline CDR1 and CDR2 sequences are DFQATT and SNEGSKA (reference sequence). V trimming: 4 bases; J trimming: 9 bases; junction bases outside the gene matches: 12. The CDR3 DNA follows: TGCAGTGCTACCGGGACAGGGTTTTCTTCTAAAGCTTTCTTT. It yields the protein CSATGTGFSSKAFF.

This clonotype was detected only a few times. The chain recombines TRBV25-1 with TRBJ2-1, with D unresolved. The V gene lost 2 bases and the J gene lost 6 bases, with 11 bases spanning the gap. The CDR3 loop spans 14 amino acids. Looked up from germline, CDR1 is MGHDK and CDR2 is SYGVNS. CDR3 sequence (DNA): TGTGCCAGCAGTGAACCCTCTACCGGCAATGAGCAGTTCTTC. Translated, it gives CASSEPSTGNEQFF.

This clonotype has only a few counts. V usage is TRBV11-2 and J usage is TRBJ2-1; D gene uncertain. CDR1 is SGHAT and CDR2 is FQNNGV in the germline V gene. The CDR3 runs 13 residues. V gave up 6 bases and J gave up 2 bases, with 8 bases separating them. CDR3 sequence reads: CASRKLTYNEQFF. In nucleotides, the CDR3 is TGTGCCAGCAGAAAACTTACCTACAATGAGCAGTTCTTC.

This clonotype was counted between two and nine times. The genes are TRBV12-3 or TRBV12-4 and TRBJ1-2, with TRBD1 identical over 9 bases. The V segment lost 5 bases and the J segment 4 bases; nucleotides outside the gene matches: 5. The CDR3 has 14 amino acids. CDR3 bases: TGTGCCAGCAGTACCTCGACAGGGGGCTATGGCTACACCTTC. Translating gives CASSTSTGGYGYTF.

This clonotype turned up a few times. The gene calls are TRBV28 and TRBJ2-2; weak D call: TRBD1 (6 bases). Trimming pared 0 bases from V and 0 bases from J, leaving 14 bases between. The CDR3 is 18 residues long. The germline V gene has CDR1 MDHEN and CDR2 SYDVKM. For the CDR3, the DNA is TGTGCCAGCAGTTTATGGTTCGGACAGTTCGCGAACACCGGGGAGCTGTTTTTT. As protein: CASSLWFGQFANTGELFF.

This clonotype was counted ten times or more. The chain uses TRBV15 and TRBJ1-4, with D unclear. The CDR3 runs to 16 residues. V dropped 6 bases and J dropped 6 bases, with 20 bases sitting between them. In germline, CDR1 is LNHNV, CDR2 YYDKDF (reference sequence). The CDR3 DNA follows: TGTGCCACCAGTCTTGGCCTGACAAGCCGGGATGAAAAACTGTTTTTT. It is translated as CATSLGLTSRDEKLFF.

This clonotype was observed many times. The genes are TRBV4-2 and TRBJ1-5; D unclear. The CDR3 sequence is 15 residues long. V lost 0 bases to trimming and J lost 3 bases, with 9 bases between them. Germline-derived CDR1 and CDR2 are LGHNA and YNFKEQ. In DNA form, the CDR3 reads TGTGCCAGCAGCCAAGAAAGTCGCCACAATCAGCCCCAGCATTTT. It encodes CASSQESRHNQPQHF.

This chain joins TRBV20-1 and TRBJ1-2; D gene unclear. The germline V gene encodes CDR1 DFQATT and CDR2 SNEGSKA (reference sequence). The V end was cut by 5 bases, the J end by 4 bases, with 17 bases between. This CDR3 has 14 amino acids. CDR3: CSASREGTGYGYTF. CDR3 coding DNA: TGCAGTGCTTCACGGGAGGGTACTGGCTATGGCTACACCTTC.

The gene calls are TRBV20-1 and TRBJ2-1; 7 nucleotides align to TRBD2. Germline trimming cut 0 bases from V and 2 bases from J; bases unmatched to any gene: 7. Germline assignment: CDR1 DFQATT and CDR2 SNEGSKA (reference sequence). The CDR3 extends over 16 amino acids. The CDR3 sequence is CSARDSGLVTYNEQFF. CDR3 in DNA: TGCAGTGCTAGAGATTCCGGACTAGTGACCTACAATGAGCAGTTCTTC.

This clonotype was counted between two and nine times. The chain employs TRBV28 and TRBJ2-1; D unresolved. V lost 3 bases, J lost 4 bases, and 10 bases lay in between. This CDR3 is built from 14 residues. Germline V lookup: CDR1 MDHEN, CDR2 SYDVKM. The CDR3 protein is CASSFWQKYNEQFF. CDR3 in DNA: TGTGCCAGCAGTTTTTGGCAGAAATACAATGAGCAGTTCTTC.

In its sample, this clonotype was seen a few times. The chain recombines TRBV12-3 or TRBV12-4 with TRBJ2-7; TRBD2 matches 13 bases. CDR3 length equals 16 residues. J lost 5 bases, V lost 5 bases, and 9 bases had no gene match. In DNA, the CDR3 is TGTGCCAGCAGTCCTCCCGGACTAGCGGGAGCCAACGAGCAGTACTTC. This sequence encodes CASSPPGLAGANEQYF.

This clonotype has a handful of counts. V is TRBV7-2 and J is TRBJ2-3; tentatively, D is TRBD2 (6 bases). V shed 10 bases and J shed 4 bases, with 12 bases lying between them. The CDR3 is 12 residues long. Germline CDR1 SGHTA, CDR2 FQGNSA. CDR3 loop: CATRTTSDTQYF. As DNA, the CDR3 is TGTGCCACACGGACTACGTCAGATACGCAGTATTTT.